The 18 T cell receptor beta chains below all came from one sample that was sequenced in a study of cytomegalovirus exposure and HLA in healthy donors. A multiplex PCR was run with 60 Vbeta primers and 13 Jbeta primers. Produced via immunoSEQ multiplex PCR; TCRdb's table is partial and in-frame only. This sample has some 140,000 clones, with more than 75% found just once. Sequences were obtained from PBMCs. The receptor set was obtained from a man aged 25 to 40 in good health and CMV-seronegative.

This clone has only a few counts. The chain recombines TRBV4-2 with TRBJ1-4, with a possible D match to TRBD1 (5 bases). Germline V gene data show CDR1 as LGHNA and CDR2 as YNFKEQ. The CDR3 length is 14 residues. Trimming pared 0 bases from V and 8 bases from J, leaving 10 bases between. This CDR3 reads CASSQDRVGEKLFF. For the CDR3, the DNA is TGTGCCAGCAGCCAAGACAGGGTAGGGGAAAAACTGTTTTTT.

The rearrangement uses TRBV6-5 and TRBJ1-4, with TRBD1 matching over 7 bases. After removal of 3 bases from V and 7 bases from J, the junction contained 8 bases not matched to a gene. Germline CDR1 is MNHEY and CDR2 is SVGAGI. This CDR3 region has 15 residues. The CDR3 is CASSYNEGAGEKLFF. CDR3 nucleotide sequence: TGTGCCAGCAGTTATAACGAGGGGGCGGGTGAAAAACTGTTTTTT.

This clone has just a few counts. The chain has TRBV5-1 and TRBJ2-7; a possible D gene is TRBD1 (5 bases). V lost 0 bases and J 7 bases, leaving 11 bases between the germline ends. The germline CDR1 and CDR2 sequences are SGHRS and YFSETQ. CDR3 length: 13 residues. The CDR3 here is CASSLVGAAEQYF. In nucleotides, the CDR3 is TGCGCCAGCAGCTTGGTTGGGGCGGCGGAGCAGTACTTC.

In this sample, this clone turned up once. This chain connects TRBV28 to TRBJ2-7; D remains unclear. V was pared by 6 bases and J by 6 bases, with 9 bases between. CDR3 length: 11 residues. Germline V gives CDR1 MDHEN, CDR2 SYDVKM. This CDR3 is CASSSPREQYF. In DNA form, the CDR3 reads TGTGCCAGCAGCTCCCCGCGCGAGCAGTACTTC.

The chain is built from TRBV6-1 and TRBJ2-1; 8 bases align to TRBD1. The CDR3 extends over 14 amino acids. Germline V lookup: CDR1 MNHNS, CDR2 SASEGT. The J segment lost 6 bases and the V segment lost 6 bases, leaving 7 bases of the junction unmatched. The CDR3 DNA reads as TGTGCCAGCAGCAGGGGGCTAGGAGTCAATGAGCAGTTCTTC. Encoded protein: CASSRGLGVNEQFF.

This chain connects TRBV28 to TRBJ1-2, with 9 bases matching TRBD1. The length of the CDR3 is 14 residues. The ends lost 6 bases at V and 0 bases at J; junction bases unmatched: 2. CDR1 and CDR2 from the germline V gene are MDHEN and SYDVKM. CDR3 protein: CASRGTGSNYGYTF. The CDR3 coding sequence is TGTGCCAGCAGGGGGACAGGGTCTAACTATGGCTACACCTTC.

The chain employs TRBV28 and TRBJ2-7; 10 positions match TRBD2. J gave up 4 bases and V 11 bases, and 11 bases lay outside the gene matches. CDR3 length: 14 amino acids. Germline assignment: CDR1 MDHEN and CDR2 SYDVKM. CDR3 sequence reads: CASRDPSGSYEQYF. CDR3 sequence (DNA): TGTGCCTCGAGGGACCCTAGCGGGAGTTACGAGCAGTACTTC.

The CDR3 sequence: CASSLIATAIYGYTF. The CDR3 coding sequence is TGTGCCAGCAGTCTGATTGCGACTGCGATCTATGGCTACACCTTC. V is TRBV5-6 and J is TRBJ1-2; D uncertain. Germline V gene lookup returns CDR1 SGHDT and CDR2 YYEEEE. V lost 5 bases, J lost 4 bases, and 18 bases lay in between. CDR3 length: 15 residues.

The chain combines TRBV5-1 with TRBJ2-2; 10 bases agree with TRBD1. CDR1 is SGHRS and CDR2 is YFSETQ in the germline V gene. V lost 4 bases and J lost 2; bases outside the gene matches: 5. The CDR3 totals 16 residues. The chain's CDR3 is CASSPRDRGNTGELFF. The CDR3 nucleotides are TGCGCCAGCAGCCCCCGGGACAGGGGCAACACCGGGGAGCTGTTTTTT.

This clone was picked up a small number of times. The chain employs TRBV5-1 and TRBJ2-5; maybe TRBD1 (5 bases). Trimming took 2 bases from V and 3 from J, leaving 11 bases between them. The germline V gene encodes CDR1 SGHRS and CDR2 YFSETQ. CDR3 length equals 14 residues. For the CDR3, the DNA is TGCGCCAGCAGCTTTCAGGGTGCTGAAGAGACCCAGTACTTC. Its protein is CASSFQGAEETQYF.

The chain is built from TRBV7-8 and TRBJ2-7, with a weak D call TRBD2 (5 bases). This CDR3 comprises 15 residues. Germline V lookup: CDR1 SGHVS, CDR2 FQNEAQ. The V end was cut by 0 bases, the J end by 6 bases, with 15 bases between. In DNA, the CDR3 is TGTGCCAGCAGCTTAGCTGGACTTGTCAAGTCCGAGCAGTACTTC. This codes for CASSLAGLVKSEQYF.

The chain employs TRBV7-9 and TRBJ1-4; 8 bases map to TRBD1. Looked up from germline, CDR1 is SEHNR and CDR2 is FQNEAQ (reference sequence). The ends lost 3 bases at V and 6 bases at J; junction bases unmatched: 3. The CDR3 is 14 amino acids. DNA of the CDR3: TGTGCCAGCAGCTTCCAGGGGGCGGATGAAAAACTGTTTTTT. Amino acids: CASSFQGADEKLFF.

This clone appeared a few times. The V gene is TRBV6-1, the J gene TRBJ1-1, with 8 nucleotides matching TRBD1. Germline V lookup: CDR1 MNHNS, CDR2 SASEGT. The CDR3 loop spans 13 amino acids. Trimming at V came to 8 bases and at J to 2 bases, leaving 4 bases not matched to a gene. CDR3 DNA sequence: TGTGCCAGCTTCGACAGGGGTAACACTGAAGCTTTCTTT. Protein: CASFDRGNTEAFF.

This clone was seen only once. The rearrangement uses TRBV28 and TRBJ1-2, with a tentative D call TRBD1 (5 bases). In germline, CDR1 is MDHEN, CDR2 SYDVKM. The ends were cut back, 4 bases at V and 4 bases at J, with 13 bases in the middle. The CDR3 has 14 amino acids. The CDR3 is CASSYAGRAYGYTF. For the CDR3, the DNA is TGTGCCAGCAGTTACGCAGGCAGGGCCTATGGCTACACCTTC.

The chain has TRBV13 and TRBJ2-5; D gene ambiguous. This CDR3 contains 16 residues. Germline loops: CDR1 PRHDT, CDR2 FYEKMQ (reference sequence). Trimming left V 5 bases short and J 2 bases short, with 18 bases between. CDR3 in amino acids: CASSASLGRTQETQYF. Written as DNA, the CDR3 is TGTGCCAGCAGCGCTAGTCTCGGTCGCACTCAAGAGACCCAGTACTTC. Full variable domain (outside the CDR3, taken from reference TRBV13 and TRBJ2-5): AAGVIQSPRHLIKEKRETATLKCYPIPRHDTVYWYQQGPGQDPQFLISFYEKMQSDKGSIPDRFSAQQFSDYHSELNMSSLELGDSALYFCASSASLGRTQETQYFGPGTRLLVL.

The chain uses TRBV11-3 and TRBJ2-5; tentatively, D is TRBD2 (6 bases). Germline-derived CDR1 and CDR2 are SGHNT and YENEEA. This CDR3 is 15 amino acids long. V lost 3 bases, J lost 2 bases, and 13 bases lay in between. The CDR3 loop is CASSLGLSRQETQYF. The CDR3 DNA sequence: TGTGCCAGCAGCTTGGGACTTTCGCGTCAAGAGACCCAGTACTTC.

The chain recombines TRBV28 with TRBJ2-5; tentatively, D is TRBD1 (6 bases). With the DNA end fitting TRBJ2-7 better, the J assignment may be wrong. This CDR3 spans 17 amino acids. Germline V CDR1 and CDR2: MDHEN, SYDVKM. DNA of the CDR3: TGTGCCAGCAGTTCTCCTTCCCCCGGGACATCTCTCTACGAGCAGTACTTC. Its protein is CASSSPSPGTSLYEQYF.

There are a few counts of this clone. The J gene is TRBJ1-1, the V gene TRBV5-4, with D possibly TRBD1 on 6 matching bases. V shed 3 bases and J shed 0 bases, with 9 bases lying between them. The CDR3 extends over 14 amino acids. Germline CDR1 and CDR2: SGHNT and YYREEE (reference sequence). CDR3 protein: CASSSQGLNTEAFF. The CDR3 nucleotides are TGTGCCAGCAGCTCACAGGGACTGAACACTGAAGCTTTCTTT. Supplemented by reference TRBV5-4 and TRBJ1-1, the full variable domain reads ETGVTQSPTHLIKTRGQQVTLRCSSQSGHNTVSWYQQALGQGPQFIFQYYREEENGRGNFPPRFSGLQFPNYSSELNVNALELDDSALYLCASSSQGLNTEAFFGQGTRLTVV.